This record concerns one T cell receptor beta chain sequence. Its specificity is unknown. Quantitative 5'-RACE with molecular barcodes produced the TCR beta libraries. TCRdb itself ran the 5' RACE reads through MiXCR, one entry per CDR3 protein. The data contain about 240,000 distinct CDR3 sequences, about 11% of them seen just once; the ten biggest clones take up 6% to 8%. The sample is drawn from a study of CD8 T cells in ankylosing spondylitis. Study-level findings and limits: As for the disease-linked clones, they showed a CD8+ phenotype and occurred at relatively low frequencies in peripheral blood. Significant enrichment of disease-linked clones was reportedly seen in matched ankylosing spondylitis synovial fluid.

V was cut by 4 bases and J by 0 bases, with 15 bases left in between. Germline CDR1 reads MNHEY; CDR2 reads SVGAGI. There are 16 residues in the CDR3. The receptor's source is a male donor with ankylosing spondylitis or in good health (not recorded which). Sequencing was carried out using blood, either unsorted or a sorted T cell fraction (not recorded which). V usage is TRBV6-5 and J usage is TRBJ1-1; D is possibly TRBD1 (5 bases). The CDR3 region is CASSLGVGYMNTEAFF. The CDR3 DNA reads TGTGCCAGCAGTTTGGGGGTAGGGTACATGAACACTGAAGCTTTCTTT.